The clone carrying this T cell receptor beta chain was counted between two and nine times. The source of the sample is a study of blood T cell repertoires in COVID-19. Per the original methods: Amplification from reference gene primers served as the basis for estimated nucleated cell counts. Assay: immunoSEQ multiplex PCR; the TCRdb copy retains only in-frame clones and omits some. V and J calls and clone size follow that table, whereas D and trimming were derived from the DNA. The table shows some 200,000 clones, with 92% occurring only once. Germline V gene data show CDR1 as MDHEN and CDR2 as SYDVKM. The V end was cut by 6 bases, the J end by 8 bases, with 10 bases between. The CDR3 has 11 amino acids.

Sequencing used peripheral blood. The source is a man aged 30 to 39 with acute or convalescent COVID-19. The genes are TRBV28 and TRBJ1-1; D is ambiguous. The CDR3 here is CASSSVVEAFF. The CDR3 DNA reads as TGTGCCAGCAGCTCCGTCGTCGAAGCTTTCTTT.